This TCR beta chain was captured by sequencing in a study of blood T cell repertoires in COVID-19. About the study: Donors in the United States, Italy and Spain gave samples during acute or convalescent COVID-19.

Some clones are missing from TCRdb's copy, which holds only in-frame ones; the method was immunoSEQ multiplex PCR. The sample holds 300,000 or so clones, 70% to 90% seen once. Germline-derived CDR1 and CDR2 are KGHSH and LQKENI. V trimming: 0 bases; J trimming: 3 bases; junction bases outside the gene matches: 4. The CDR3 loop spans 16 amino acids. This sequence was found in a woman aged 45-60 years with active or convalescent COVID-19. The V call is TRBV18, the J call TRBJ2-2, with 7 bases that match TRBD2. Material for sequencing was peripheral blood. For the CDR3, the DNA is TGTGCCAGCTCACCACCCCAGCGGGACTACACCGGGGAGCTGTTTTTT. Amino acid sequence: CASSPPQRDYTGELFF.